The 7 T cell receptor beta chains below were found in one sample sequenced in a study of regulatory T cells in long-lasting Graves disease. As for time point: persistent/refractory GD, antithyroid drugs over 5 years with positive TRAb. TCR sequences were obtained from RNA taken from PBMCs. Construction of the TCR beta libraries employed iRepertoire HTBI primers in conjunction with Arm-PCR of CDR3 regions. TCRdb called the multiplex PCR reads again in MiXCR, with one record for every CDR3 protein. Of over 450,000 distinct CDR3 sequences listed, roughly 21% are singletons. The specimen was peripheral blood mononuclear cells (PBMCs), collected when the disease was refractory, from a patient treated with antithyroid drugs. The source of these receptors is a female donor with Graves disease.

V and J are TRBV4-1 and TRBJ1-5; 8 bases fit TRBD1. J lost 2 bases, V lost 1 base, and 4 bases had no gene match. Per the germline V gene, CDR1 is MGHRA and CDR2 is YSYEKL. CDR3 size: 16 residues. The CDR3 reads CASSQVTGGRNQPQHF. In nucleotides, the CDR3 is TGCGCCAGCAGCCAAGTTACAGGGGGTCGCAATCAGCCCCAGCATTTT.

There are a few counts of this clonotype. The rearrangement joins TRBV5-1 to TRBJ2-5; D not resolved. The CDR3 is 19 amino acids. V was clipped by 0 bases and J by 2 bases, with 23 bases between them. Germline V gene data show CDR1 as SGHRS and CDR2 as YFSETQ. The CDR3 reads CASSLVQRGRHPRQETQYF. The CDR3 nucleotides read TGCGCCAGCAGCTTGGTTCAAAGAGGACGGCACCCTCGGCAAGAGACCCAGTACTTC.

This clonotype was detected only a few times. The chain has TRBV12-3 or TRBV12-4 and TRBJ2-1, with 11 bases that match TRBD2. J lost 4 bases, V lost 4 bases, and 3 bases had no gene match. The CDR3 spans 15 residues. CDR3 DNA sequence: TGTGCCAGCAGTTCCGGACTAGCGGGTTACAATGAGCAGTTCTTC. This encodes CASSSGLAGYNEQFF.

This rearrangement joins TRBV19 to TRBJ2-6; 9 bases line up with TRBD1. Germline values: CDR1 LNHDA, CDR2 SQIVND (reference sequence). V dropped 6 bases and J dropped 0; count of bases not matched to a gene: 18. CDR3 length equals 21 residues. As DNA, the CDR3 is TGTGCCAGTAGCCCTGAAGGGGTCGGGACAGGGAGTTTCTCTGGGGCCAACGTCCTGACTTTC. This encodes CASSPEGVGTGSFSGANVLTF.

As concerns this clonotype: A much larger clone sits a single nucleotide away, making a read error possible. The chain joins TRBV20-1 to TRBJ1-1; no clear D. Germline V gene lookup returns CDR1 DFQATT and CDR2 SNEGSKA (reference sequence). CDR3 length: 12 residues. The CDR3 spells CSTSFQNTEAFF. The CDR3 coding sequence is TGCAGTACTAGTTTTCAGAACACTGAAGCTTTCTTT.

This clonotype has just a few counts. CDR3 region: CASSRQGNTIYF. For the CDR3, the DNA is TGTGCCAGCAGTCGACAGGGAAACACCATATATTTT. The chain combines TRBV6-1 with TRBJ1-3, with TRBD1 as a possible D gene (5 bases). Germline V CDR1 and CDR2: MNHNS, SASEGT. Trimming stripped 5 bases from V and 4 bases from J, with 6 bases between. The CDR3 totals 12 residues.

This clonotype was observed many times. The J gene is TRBJ1-4, the V gene TRBV5-1; 9 nucleotides align to TRBD1. In germline, CDR1 is SGHRS, CDR2 YFSETQ. The CDR3 is 15 amino acids. With 4 bases clipped from V and 8 bases from J, the junction kept 9 bases outside the gene matches. The CDR3 region has the DNA TGCGCCAGCAGCGAATGGACAGGGGACCGCGAAAAACTGTTTTTT. Translation gives CASSEWTGDREKLFF.